The 10 T cell receptor beta chains below all came from one sample that was sequenced in a study of T cell repertoires in cytomegalovirus infection. No cognate antigen is known for these TCRs. One entry per CDR3 protein results from TCRdb running MiXCR on the reads. The data contain under 150,000 distinct CDR3 sequences, 30% to 35% of them singletons. The sequenced sample was CD8+ T cells from cultured PBMCs, obtained from culture after CMV antigen stimulation. The source is a human donor in good health (CMV status not recorded). Some clones in this sample may be carry-over from other donors' samples.

Worth noting for this clonotype: A junction end diverges from the germline sequence, so it may reflect a read error. This chain links TRBV11-2 with TRBJ2-1, with D unresolved. The germline V gene has CDR1 SGHAT and CDR2 FQNNGV. The CDR3 is 15 amino acids. The CDR3 region has the DNA TGTGCCAGCAGATTAGAATTCACCTCCTACAATGAGCAGTTCTTC. Protein product: CASRLEFTSYNEQFF.

This clonotype came up a few times. The chain recombines TRBV7-9 with TRBJ1-1, with D uncertain. Looked up from germline, CDR1 is SEHNR and CDR2 is FQNEAQ (reference sequence). The CDR3 totals 12 residues. The V end was cut by 6 bases, the J end by 2 bases, with 7 bases between. The CDR3, as DNA: TGTGCCAGCAGTGCCACAAACACTGAAGCTTTCTTT. This encodes CASSATNTEAFF.

There are a few counts of this clonotype. The V and J genes are TRBV6-5 and TRBJ1-1; D remains unclear. CDR1 MNHEY and CDR2 SVGAGI come from the germline V gene. V was pared by 5 bases and J by 8 bases, with 9 bases between. This CDR3 spans 11 amino acids. CDR3 in DNA: TGTGCCAGCAGTACTCATGTAGAAGCTTTCTTT. Its translation is CASSTHVEAFF.

Many counts were recorded for this clonotype. The chain carries TRBV6-1 and TRBJ2-3; 8 bases are shared with TRBD2. CDR1 MNHNS and CDR2 SASEGT come from the germline V gene. Trimming removed 10 bases from V and 2 bases from J; junction bases left unmatched: 14. This CDR3 comprises 16 residues. The CDR3 region is CANSRRRGGLTDTQYF. DNA for the CDR3: TGTGCCAACTCTCGCCGCCGGGGGGGCCTCACAGATACGCAGTATTTT.

The chain combines TRBV4-3 with TRBJ1-5; D call uncertain. Germline CDR1 and CDR2: LGHNA and YSLEER. The CDR3 runs 16 residues. With 1 base removed from V and 11 bases from J, the gap between germline ends came to 21 bases. The CDR3 here is CASSQGGVPDARSQHF. CDR3 nucleotides: TGCGCCAGCAGCCAAGGGGGAGTACCGGATGCAAGGTCCCAGCATTTT.

The table lists this clonotype with many counts. V and J are TRBV7-2 and TRBJ1-1; D possibly corresponds to TRBD1 (6 bases). The CDR3 is 15 amino acids. Trimming removed 0 bases at V and 1 base at J, with 9 bases between. Germline V gene lookup returns CDR1 SGHTA and CDR2 FQGNSA. CDR3 amino acids: CASSLAGGGNTEAFF. In DNA form, the CDR3 reads TGTGCCAGCAGCTTAGCGGGGGGCGGGAACACTGAAGCTTTCTTT.

In this sample, this clonotype turned up a few times. The chain links TRBV6-5 to TRBJ2-2; TRBD1 agrees at 8 bases. The V and J ends lost 5 bases and 6 bases, in that order; junction bases with no gene match: 8. Per the germline V gene, CDR1 is MNHEY and CDR2 is SVGAGI. This CDR3 comprises 15 residues. As DNA, the CDR3 is TGTGCCAGCAGTCGGGACAGGTCCGGGCCCGGGGAGCTGTTTTTT. It yields the protein CASSRDRSGPGELFF.

V gene TRBV12-3 or TRBV12-4 combines with J gene TRBJ2-2; D gene ambiguous. This CDR3 spans 13 amino acids. The ends were cut back, 3 bases at V and 5 bases at J, with 7 bases in the middle. The CDR3 loop is CASSFRGTGELFF. CDR3 sequence (DNA): TGTGCCAGCAGTTTTCGTGGAACCGGGGAGCTGTTTTTT.

J is TRBJ2-3 and V is TRBV6-4, with TRBD2 as a possible D gene (6 bases). Germline V gene sequence: CDR1 MRHNA, CDR2 SNTAGT. The V end was cut by 6 bases, the J end by 3 bases, with 13 bases between. There are 14 residues in the CDR3. CDR3 loop: CASRTRRSTDTQYF. Here the CDR3 DNA reads TGTGCCAGCAGGACTAGAAGATCGACAGATACGCAGTATTTT.

The sample holds a few counts of this clonotype. The chain joins TRBV6-6 to TRBJ1-6; 7 nucleotides align to TRBD1. This CDR3 contains 14 residues. V dropped 7 bases and J dropped 7; count of bases not matched to a gene: 7. The germline CDR1 and CDR2 sequences are MNHNY and SVGAGI (reference sequence). CDR3 bases: TGTGCCAGCAAACGGGACAGCGGGAATTCACCCCTCCACTTT. Translation: CASKRDSGNSPLHF.